Listed here are 15 T cell receptor beta chains from one sample, sequenced in a study of CD8+CD57+ T cells in acquired aplastic anemia. Profiling that covered TCR beta VDJ and CDR3 relied on genomic DNA as its template. TCRdb fed the reads into MiXCR, producing one record per CDR3 protein. The sample lists 150,000 to 200,000 distinct CDR3 sequences, about 64% occurring once. The sample comprised sorted CD4+, CD8+, or CD8+CD57+ T cells (not recorded which) from PBMCs. The receptors derive from a human donor with severe aplastic anemia or a healthy control (not recorded which).

The chain links TRBV24-1 to TRBJ2-1, with 11 bases lining up with TRBD1. V shed 1 base and J 1 base; nucleotides not matched to a gene: 8. Germline assignment: CDR1 KGHDR and CDR2 SFDVKD. CDR3 length: 19 residues. The CDR3 protein is CATSDFGDRGSRSYNEQFF. The CDR3 DNA sequence: TGTGCCACCAGTGATTTCGGGGACAGGGGGTCGAGATCCTACAATGAGCAGTTCTTC.

As DNA, the CDR3 is TGTGCCAGCAGTTCTCCGACACGAGGCTCCTACGAGCAGTACTTC. Its translation is CASSSPTRGSYEQYF. The chain employs TRBV7-2 and TRBJ2-7; unclear D gene. Germline assignment: CDR1 SGHTA and CDR2 FQGNSA. With 6 bases removed from V and 0 bases from J, the gap between germline ends came to 15 bases. The CDR3 sequence is 15 residues long.

This clonotype has just a few counts. The chain recombines TRBV7-3 with TRBJ2-5; D ambiguous. V was clipped by 3 bases and J by 5 bases, with 10 bases between them. This CDR3 comprises 13 residues. Germline V gene sequence: CDR1 SGHTA, CDR2 FQGTGA. CDR3 protein: CASSLGPRETQYF. The DNA of the CDR3 is TGTGCCAGCAGCTTGGGCCCACGGGAGACCCAGTACTTC.

At least ten counts were recorded for this clonotype. The chain links TRBV29-1 to TRBJ2-7; 10 bases line up with TRBD2. Germline V gene sequence: CDR1 SQVTM, CDR2 ANQGSEA. Trimming took 7 bases from V and 5 from J; bases not matched to a gene: 8. This CDR3 has 13 residues. The CDR3 loop reads CSALKREGNEQYF. CDR3 nucleotides: TGCAGCGCCTTGAAGCGGGAGGGTAACGAGCAGTACTTC.

J is TRBJ2-2 and V is TRBV7-9; TRBD2 matches 7 bases. Losses at the gene ends were 3 bases for V and 3 bases for J; bases not matched to a gene: 4. The germline CDR1 and CDR2 sequences are SEHNR and FQNEAQ (reference sequence). This CDR3 region has 15 residues. The CDR3 DNA sequence: TGTGCCAGCAGCTTTTCGAGCGGGGACACCGGGGAGCTGTTTTTT. Its translation is CASSFSSGDTGELFF.

V and J are TRBV20-1 and TRBJ1-1; D may be TRBD1 (5 bases). Germline V gene sequence: CDR1 DFQATT, CDR2 SNEGSKA (reference sequence). The CDR3 is 15 amino acids. V lost 1 base and J 4 bases, leaving 16 bases between the germline ends. The CDR3 nucleotides read TGCAGTGCTAGAGGCCCAGACACAGGACGCACTGAAGCTTTCTTT. Its translation: CSARGPDTGRTEAFF.

For the CDR3, the DNA is TGTGCCAGCAGCCAAGATGGGGGGGCCAATCAGCCCCAGCATTTT. Translation: CASSQDGGANQPQHF. The V gene is TRBV9, the J gene TRBJ1-5; perhaps TRBD1 as D (6 bases). The length of the CDR3 is 15 residues. Germline CDR1 reads SGDLS; CDR2 reads YYNGEE. V dropped 4 bases and J dropped 3 bases, with 14 bases sitting between them.

The rearrangement joins TRBV29-1 to TRBJ1-2, with D hard to call. V lost 1 base to trimming and J lost 5 bases, with 11 bases between them. Germline V lookup: CDR1 SQVTM, CDR2 ANQGSEA. This CDR3 has 13 amino acids. Written as DNA, the CDR3 is TGCAGCGTTGAAGCTATGTCCTATTATGGCTACACCTTC. This sequence encodes CSVEAMSYYGYTF.

V usage is TRBV2 and J usage is TRBJ2-7; D gene ambiguous. The germline V gene has CDR1 SNHLY and CDR2 FYNNEI. Trimming pared 3 bases from V and 3 bases from J, leaving 12 bases between. This CDR3 comprises 14 residues. Written as DNA, the CDR3 is TGTGCCAGCAGTGACATCTCCAAATTCTACGAGCAGTACTTC. It encodes CASSDISKFYEQYF.

The chain has TRBV7-2 and TRBJ2-1, with 7 bases matching TRBD1. V dropped 7 bases and J dropped 3; count of bases not matched to a gene: 9. The CDR3 sequence is 15 residues long. Germline lookup yields CDR1 SGHTA and CDR2 FQGNSA. CDR3 loop: CASTPGQPSYNEQFF. CDR3 nucleotides: TGTGCCAGCACTCCGGGACAGCCAAGCTACAATGAGCAGTTCTTC.

CDR3: CASSLRASYEQYF. In nucleotides, the CDR3 is TGTGCCAGCAGCTTAAGGGCTTCCTACGAGCAGTACTTC. V and J are TRBV7-3 and TRBJ2-7, with D unclear. V was pared by 1 base and J by 1 base, with 5 bases between. The germline V gene has CDR1 SGHTA and CDR2 FQGTGA. The CDR3 spans 13 residues.

This clonotype was picked up a small number of times. This rearrangement joins TRBV18 to TRBJ1-1; tentatively, D is TRBD1 (6 bases). The CDR3 covers 14 residues. CDR1 is KGHSH, CDR2 LQKENI, per germline. The V and J ends lost 2 bases and 6 bases respectively, with 13 bases between them. The CDR3 region is CASSPVQGGPEAFF. CDR3 in DNA: TGTGCCAGCTCACCAGTTCAAGGGGGGCCTGAAGCTTTCTTT.

The J gene is TRBJ1-1, the V gene TRBV10-3; D is uncertain. V was shortened by 2 bases and J by 4 bases, with 14 bases between the two germline ends. This CDR3 is built from 15 residues. Germline V gene sequence: CDR1 ENHRY, CDR2 SYGVKD. The CDR3 is CAISETDDAITEAFF. The CDR3, as DNA: TGTGCCATCAGTGAGACCGACGACGCGATCACTGAAGCTTTCTTT.

The chain carries TRBV2 and TRBJ1-6, with TRBD1 as a possible D gene (5 bases). Germline CDR1 is SNHLY and CDR2 is FYNNEI. The CDR3 spans 16 residues. V was pared by 4 bases and J by 7 bases, with 17 bases between. The CDR3, as DNA: TGTGCCAGCAGTGTGGGGGGACCTAACTACAATTCACCCCTCCACTTT. It codes for CASSVGGPNYNSPLHF.

The rearrangement uses TRBV20-1 and TRBJ2-5; TRBD2 might be the D (5 bases). Germline V gene lookup returns CDR1 DFQATT and CDR2 SNEGSKA (reference sequence). The CDR3 runs 14 residues. Deletions cut 5 bases from V and 3 bases from J, with 16 bases between. The CDR3 sequence is CSAWGDGEKETQYF. In nucleotides, the CDR3 is TGCAGTGCTTGGGGAGATGGAGAAAAAGAGACCCAGTACTTC.